Below are 8 T cell receptor beta chains sequenced from a single sample in a study of T cell responses to AZD1222 COVID-19 vaccine. Some clones are missing from TCRdb's copy, which holds only in-frame ones; the method was immunoSEQ multiplex PCR. The sample gives approximately 130,000 clones, roughly 84% of which show up once; roughly a quarter is in the top ten. The source material was peripheral blood, sampled 28 days after the second AZD1222 dose. These receptors originate from an adult who received the AZD1222 COVID-19 vaccine.

This clone has a single count. The chain combines TRBV27 with TRBJ2-5; D might be TRBD2 (5 bases). V lost 10 bases, J lost 4 bases, and 7 bases lay in between. The CDR3 spans 10 residues. The V gene's germline CDR1 is MNHEY and CDR2 SMNVEV (reference sequence). The CDR3 DNA reads as TGTGCCACTGGGAGAGAGACCCAGTACTTC. It translates to CATGRETQYF.

The chain links TRBV28 to TRBJ2-2, with D possibly matching TRBD1 (8 bases). The CDR3 contains 16 residues. V shed 8 bases and J shed 5 bases, with 21 bases lying between them. Germline V CDR1 and CDR2: MDHEN, SYDVKM. The CDR3 is CASGTPGQGLTGELFF. In nucleotides, the CDR3 is TGTGCCAGCGGAACGCCTGGACAGGGACTAACCGGGGAGCTGTTTTTT.

This clone was seen only once. V gene TRBV18 combines with J gene TRBJ1-1; D is uncertain. Germline-derived CDR1 and CDR2 are KGHSH and LQKENI. The ends were cut back, 2 bases at V and 0 bases at J, with 10 bases in the middle. This CDR3 spans 15 amino acids. CDR3 in DNA: TGTGCCAGCTCACCATCCGAGTGGGTGAACACTGAAGCTTTCTTT. Its translation is CASSPSEWVNTEAFF.

This clone was found a few times. The CDR3 bases are TGTGCCAGCAGTCCATCGGACACCTACTATGGCTACACCTTC. This translates into CASSPSDTYYGYTF. This chain uses TRBV7-9 with TRBJ1-2, with D perhaps TRBD1 (5 bases). The germline CDR1 and CDR2 sequences are SEHNR and FQNEAQ (reference sequence). V lost 6 bases to trimming and J lost 3 bases, with 14 bases between them. The CDR3 has 14 amino acids.

The chain uses TRBV19 and TRBJ1-1; TRBD1 might be the D (5 bases). Per the germline V gene, CDR1 is LNHDA and CDR2 is SQIVND (reference sequence). The length of the CDR3 is 13 residues. Trimming took 10 bases from V and 1 from J, leaving 13 bases between them. This CDR3 is CATIGAWNTEAFF. The CDR3, as DNA: TGTGCCACTATAGGGGCATGGAACACTGAAGCTTTCTTT.

This rearrangement joins TRBV18 to TRBJ2-3; perhaps D is TRBD1 or TRBD2 (6 bases each). The germline CDR1 and CDR2 sequences are KGHSH and LQKENI. The CDR3 consists of 14 residues. Trimming cost V 3 bases and J 5 bases, with 12 bases left between them. The CDR3 DNA follows: TGTGCCAGCTCACCTATACAGGGAGGAGATACGCAGTATTTT. Amino acids: CASSPIQGGDTQYF. The full variable domain, its missing parts supplied by reference TRBV18 and TRBJ2-3, is NAGVMQNPRHLVRRRGQEARLRCSPMKGHSHVYWYRQLPEEGLKFMVYLQKENIIDESGMPKERFSAEFPKEGPSILRIQQVVRGDSAAYFCASSPIQGGDTQYFGPGTRLTVL.

This clone has just one count. This chain connects TRBV7-9 to TRBJ1-1; no firm D call. V gave up 3 bases and J gave up 1 base, with 6 bases separating them. Germline loops: CDR1 SEHNR, CDR2 FQNEAQ (reference sequence). There are 13 residues in the CDR3. As DNA, the CDR3 is TGTGCCAGCAGCTTTGTCGAGAACACTGAAGCTTTCTTT. Its protein is CASSFVENTEAFF.

This clone was recorded once. The rearrangement uses TRBV28 and TRBJ1-5; no clear D gene. Germline V lookup: CDR1 MDHEN, CDR2 SYDVKM. The V and J ends lost 5 bases and 10 bases respectively, with 12 bases between them. The CDR3 loop spans 12 amino acids. CDR3 sequence: CASSARREPQHF. The DNA for the CDR3 is TGTGCCAGCAGTGCCCGCCGTGAACCCCAGCATTTT.